This entry features one T cell receptor (beta chain) sequence. What it binds is not known. These data are taken from a study of response to subunit inactivated influenza vaccine. Study conclusions and caveats: It was the authors' suggestion that each seasonal influenza vaccination recruits few new T cells.

V was shortened by 0 bases and J by 0 bases, with 11 bases between the two germline ends. The CDR3 runs 16 residues. CDR1 LGHNA and CDR2 YSLEER come from the germline V gene. From the RT-PCR reads, TCRdb called clonotypes with MiXCR, one entry per CDR3 protein. The repertoire includes 250,000 to 350,000 distinct CDR3 sequences, 22% of them detected once, and under 13% sits in the top ten. The V gene is TRBV4-3, the J gene TRBJ1-1; D unresolved. The input for sequencing was PBMCs from blood, taken approximately 22 months after vaccination. The TCR comes from a man aged 50 to 69 who received an inactivated influenza vaccine. This CDR3 reads CASSQELARMNTEAFF. The CDR3 DNA reads TGCGCCAGCAGCCAAGAATTGGCCAGAATGAACACTGAAGCTTTCTTT.